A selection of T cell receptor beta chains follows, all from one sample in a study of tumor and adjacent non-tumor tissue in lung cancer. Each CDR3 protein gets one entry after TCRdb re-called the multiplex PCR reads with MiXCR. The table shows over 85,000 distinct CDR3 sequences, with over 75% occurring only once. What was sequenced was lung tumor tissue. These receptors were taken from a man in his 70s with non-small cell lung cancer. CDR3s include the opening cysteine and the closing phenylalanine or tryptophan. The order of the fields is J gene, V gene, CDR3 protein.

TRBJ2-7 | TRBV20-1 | CSATPREEQYF
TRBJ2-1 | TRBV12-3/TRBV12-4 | CASTLVSGTQQFF
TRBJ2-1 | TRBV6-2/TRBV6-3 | CASSLYSGRAVDEHFF
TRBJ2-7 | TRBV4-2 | CASSPPIVRGIGYVQYF
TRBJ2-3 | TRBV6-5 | CASSPSYRVNKDTQYF
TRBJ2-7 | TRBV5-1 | CVSSPPRTGPFSYEQYF
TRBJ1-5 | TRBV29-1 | CSVEEQEGQPQHF
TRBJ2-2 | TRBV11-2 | CVRSLFADYNTGELIF
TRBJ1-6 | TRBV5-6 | CANSLRCGGNSPLHF
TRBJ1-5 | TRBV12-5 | CTSAPDMNQPHHF
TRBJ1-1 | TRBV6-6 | CASTSHWQAFF
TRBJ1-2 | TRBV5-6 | CASSYPGRHNYGYTF
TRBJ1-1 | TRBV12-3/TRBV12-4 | CASGLTIVTEAFF
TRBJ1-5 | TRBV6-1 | CARSEIRDNLGNQPQHF
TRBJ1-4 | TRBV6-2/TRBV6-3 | CATSLHSGWNEKLFF
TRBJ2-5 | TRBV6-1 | CASKGGSGVGITQYF
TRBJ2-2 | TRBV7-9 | CASSLGRSEHRELFF
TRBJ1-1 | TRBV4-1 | CASCQDGADRGQYTEAFF
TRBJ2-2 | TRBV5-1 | CASSLMALGTGELFF
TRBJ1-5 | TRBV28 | CASGPEARGLNQPQHF
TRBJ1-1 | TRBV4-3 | CASSQDLGDGNAFF
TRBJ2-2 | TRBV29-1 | CSVDVRGGTGELFF
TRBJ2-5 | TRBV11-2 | CASSISPGISRTQYF
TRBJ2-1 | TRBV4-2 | CASCQVNRGNEQFF
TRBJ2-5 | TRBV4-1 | CASSQQWGQETLYF
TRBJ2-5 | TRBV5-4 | CVSRMERYQEAQYF
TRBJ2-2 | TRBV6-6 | CASSYPRSDSNTGEPFF
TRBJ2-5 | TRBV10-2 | CATQGGATRGGDTHYF
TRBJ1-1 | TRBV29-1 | CSVEQGAADTEAFF
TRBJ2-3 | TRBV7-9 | CASSGDADTHYF
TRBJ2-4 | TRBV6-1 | CASSHQENIQYF
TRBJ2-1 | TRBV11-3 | CACNLDPTGGRGEQFF
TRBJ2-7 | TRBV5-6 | CASSSFVRDRTYEQYF
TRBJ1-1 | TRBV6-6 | CVSINQGGTEAFF
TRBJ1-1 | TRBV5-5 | CAITGRVRGIEAFF
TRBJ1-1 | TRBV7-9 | CASSLVTMWCLNTEAFF
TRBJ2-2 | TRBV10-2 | CALKPVGNTGKLFF
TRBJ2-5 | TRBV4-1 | CANSQQWGQETQNF
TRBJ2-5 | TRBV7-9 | CASSAGASGAETQYF
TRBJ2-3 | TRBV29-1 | CSVNKAADTQYF
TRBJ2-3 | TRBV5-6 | CANSLDLVAGINTQYF
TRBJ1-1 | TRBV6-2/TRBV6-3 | CGSSDFQGGTEAFF
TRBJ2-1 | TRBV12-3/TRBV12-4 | CASRFGRVCRDEQFF
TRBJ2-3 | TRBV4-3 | CASSQETRADTRYF
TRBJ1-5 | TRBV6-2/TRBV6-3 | CGSSSQGNQPQQF
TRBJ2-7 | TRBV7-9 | CASNLSGYEQYF
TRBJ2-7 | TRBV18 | CTSSIRQGLNEQYF
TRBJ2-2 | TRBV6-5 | CDSSRARGRSTGELFF
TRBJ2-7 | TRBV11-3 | CASSLRQGTYEQYF
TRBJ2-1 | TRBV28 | CASRGLAPNNEQFF
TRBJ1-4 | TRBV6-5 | CASRSGQGRDEKLFF
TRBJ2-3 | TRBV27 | CASSFWGEQGTDTQYF
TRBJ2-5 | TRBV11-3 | CASSLDFSTTQYF